The 27 T cell receptor beta chains below were found in one sample sequenced in a study of blood T cells in healthy people across ages. Then a second PCR, running roughly 7 to 11 cycles, was carried out with a sample-barcoded 5' primer and a J-beta primer mix. TCRdb reprocessed the 5' RACE reads with MiXCR, giving one entry per CDR3 protein. The top ten clones hold 20% to 25% of a sample with roughly 800,000 distinct CDR3 sequences, about three fifths of them seen once. Sequenced: blood. Receptors originate from a man aged 25-45 years in good health.

In DNA, the CDR3 is TGCGCCAGCAGCCAAGGATTTACTGCGGGAGGGGGGAATGAGCAGTACTTC. Translating gives CASSQGFTAGGGNEQYF. The chain uses TRBV4-3 and TRBJ2-5; TRBD2 matches 9 bases. V lost 1 base to trimming and J lost 11 bases; unmatched junction nucleotides: 17. The CDR3 extends over 17 amino acids. The germline V gene has CDR1 LGHNA and CDR2 YSLEER.

This rearrangement joins TRBV13 to TRBJ2-1; TRBD2 aligns across 11 bases. Trimming took 3 bases from V and 5 from J; bases not matched to a gene: 12. CDR3 length: 18 residues. CDR1 is PRHDT, CDR2 FYEKMQ, per germline (reference sequence). The CDR3 sequence is CASSFSQGLAGGNNEQFF. The CDR3 DNA reads TGTGCCAGCAGCTTCTCCCAGGGGCTAGCGGGAGGTAACAATGAGCAGTTCTTC.

In its sample, this clonotype was seen a few times. The chain is built from TRBV6-1 and TRBJ1-2; D is uncertain. V was cut by 5 bases and J by 7 bases, with 17 bases left in between. The germline gives CDR1 MNHNS, CDR2 SASEGT. CDR3 length equals 14 residues. The CDR3 here is CASSPRSRVSGYTF. The DNA for the CDR3 is TGTGCCAGCAGTCCAAGATCCCGGGTCAGTGGCTACACCTTC.

The chain has TRBV20-1 and TRBJ1-1; D is unclear. Trimming took 6 bases from V and 1 from J, leaving 15 bases between them. This CDR3 has 14 residues. Germline lookup yields CDR1 DFQATT and CDR2 SNEGSKA (reference sequence). CDR3 region: CSASEGSANTEAFF. CDR3 DNA: TGCAGTGCCTCAGAAGGGTCAGCGAACACTGAAGCTTTCTTT.

The rearrangement links TRBV7-2 to TRBJ2-5; 7 nucleotides align to TRBD2. V shed 5 bases, J shed 3 bases, and the junction held 9 bases outside the gene matches. This CDR3 is 15 amino acids long. Germline values: CDR1 SGHTA, CDR2 FQGNSA. This CDR3 is CASSPRPGLKETQYF. CDR3 coding DNA: TGTGCCAGCAGCCCAAGGCCGGGACTAAAAGAGACCCAGTACTTC.

The rearrangement joins TRBV6-2 or TRBV6-3 to TRBJ2-5; tentatively, D is TRBD2 (5 bases). V lost 5 bases to trimming and J lost 9 bases, with 13 bases between them. The CDR3 contains 12 residues. In germline, CDR1 is MNHEY, CDR2 SVGEGT. Here the CDR3 reads CASSPGVEAQYF. DNA for the CDR3: TGTGCCAGCAGTCCCGGAGTGGAGGCCCAGTACTTC.

This clonotype was counted between two and nine times. V usage is TRBV29-1 and J usage is TRBJ2-7; 9 bases line up with TRBD1. Trimming took 4 bases from V and 3 from J; bases not matched to a gene: 4. CDR1 and CDR2 from the germline V gene are SQVTM and ANQGSEA. This CDR3 has 13 residues. CDR3 bases: TGCAGCGTTGTGACAGGGGGGTACTACGAGCAGTACTTC. This codes for CSVVTGGYYEQYF.

The chain is built from TRBV6-5 and TRBJ2-6; TRBD1 matches at 10 bases. V was clipped by 8 bases and J by 3 bases; unmatched bases: 7. This CDR3 has 16 residues. Germline V lookup: CDR1 MNHEY, CDR2 SVGAGI. As DNA, the CDR3 is TGTGCCAGCGGATCTCGGACAGGGGGTGGGGCCAACGTCCTGACTTTC. This gives the protein CASGSRTGGGANVLTF.

This chain uses TRBV25-1 with TRBJ2-7, with a tentative D call TRBD2 (5 bases). From germline, CDR1 is MGHDK and CDR2 SYGVNS. The CDR3 is made up of 12 amino acids. Deletions cut 2 bases from V and 5 bases from J, with 7 bases between. Written as DNA, the CDR3 is TGTGCCAGCAGTGAAGGGAGAAACGAGCAGTACTTC. Translation gives CASSEGRNEQYF.

This rearrangement joins TRBV25-1 to TRBJ2-1, with TRBD2 matching 7 bases. The germline CDR1 and CDR2 sequences are MGHDK and SYGVNS. The CDR3 runs 19 residues. Losses at the gene ends were 5 bases for V and 3 bases for J; bases not matched to a gene: 19. The CDR3 loop reads CASSPLAAWSCAIYNEQFF. DNA for the CDR3: TGTGCCAGCAGTCCCCTAGCGGCCTGGAGTTGCGCCATCTACAATGAGCAGTTCTTC.

In its sample, this clonotype was seen a few times. The chain uses TRBV4-1 and TRBJ2-5; TRBD2 matches at 9 bases. The germline V gene has CDR1 MGHRA and CDR2 YSYEKL. This CDR3 is 18 amino acids long. J gave up 3 bases and V 4 bases, and 15 bases lay outside the gene matches. The CDR3 spells CASSLYPPGGGGEETQYF. The CDR3 coding sequence is TGCGCCAGCAGCCTATATCCCCCCGGCGGGGGGGGAGAAGAGACCCAGTACTTC.

This clonotype was recorded only once. The gene calls are TRBV7-9 and TRBJ2-7, with TRBD2 as a possible D gene (6 bases). CDR1 is SEHNR, CDR2 FQNEAQ, per germline (reference sequence). CDR3 length equals 14 residues. Trimming pared 7 bases from V and 5 bases from J, leaving 18 bases between. The CDR3 nucleotides read TGTGCCAGCACCCCGGACGGGAGACGCGACGAGCAGTACTTC. It codes for CASTPDGRRDEQYF.

With respect to this clonotype: At one end the junction does not follow the germline gene, possibly because of a read error. The chain recombines TRBV27 with TRBJ2-7; 7 bases match TRBD2. Germline V gene data show CDR1 as MNHEY and CDR2 as SMNVEV (reference sequence). The CDR3 sequence is 16 residues long. CDR3 nucleotides: TGTGCCAGTAGTTTAGAAGGGAGGGGAGGGTCCTACGAGCAGTACTTC. It is translated as CASSLEGRGGSYEQYF.

The sample holds a few counts of this clonotype. The chain joins TRBV6-5 to TRBJ2-7, with TRBD1 matching over 8 bases. Germline-derived CDR1 and CDR2 are MNHEY and SVGAGI. V was pared by 0 bases and J by 8 bases, with 9 bases of the junction left unmatched. There are 15 residues in the CDR3. The CDR3 reads CASSYSTGVGLKQYF. The DNA for the CDR3 is TGTGCCAGCAGTTACTCGACAGGGGTGGGTCTTAAGCAGTACTTC.

Only a few counts were recorded for this clonotype. The chain joins TRBV5-1 to TRBJ1-4; D not certain. The V end was cut by 0 bases, the J end by 5 bases, with 8 bases between. The CDR3 runs to 14 residues. From germline, CDR1 is SGHRS and CDR2 YFSETQ. Here the CDR3 DNA reads TGCGCCAGCAGCTTGGGGGGAGGCAATGAAAAACTGTTTTTT. The encoded protein is CASSLGGGNEKLFF.

Comments on this clonotype: An end of the junction does not agree with germline; a read error may underlie this. This chain joins TRBV5-6 and TRBJ1-5; D not resolved. This CDR3 region has 15 residues. Germline assignment: CDR1 SGHDT and CDR2 YYEEEE. CDR3: CASSLGDRGNQPQHF. DNA for the CDR3: TGCGCCAGCAGCTTGGGTGATCGGGGCAATCAGCCCCAGCATTTT. The entire variable domain, with the rest obtained from reference TRBV5-6 and TRBJ1-5, is as follows: DAGVTQSPTHLIKTRGQQVTLRCSPKSGHDTVSWYQQALGQGPQFIFQYYEEEERQRGNFPDRFSGHQFPNYSSELNVNALLLGDSALYLCASSLGDRGNQPQHFGDGTRLSIL.

Comment on this clonotype: A much larger clonotype is one base distant, so this may be a read error. The chain is built from TRBV4-2 and TRBJ2-7; D could derive from TRBD1 or TRBD2 (5 bases each). This CDR3 is 15 amino acids long. Trimming took off 1 base at V and 7 bases at J, with 17 bases between the two ends. CDR1 is LGHNA and CDR2 is YNFKEQ in the germline V gene. As DNA, the CDR3 is TGTGCCAGCAGCCAAGTCGGGGCCCATCTCAATGAGCAGTACTTC. It translates to CASSQVGAHLNEQYF.

Remarks on this clonotype: A read error may produce the germline difference seen at one junction end. V is TRBV4-3 and J is TRBJ2-3; 10 nucleotides agree with TRBD2. The CDR3 runs 17 residues. CDR1 is LGHNA and CDR2 is YSLEER in the germline V gene. The CDR3 DNA reads TGCGCCAGCAGCATAGGAGCGGGAGGGTATAGCACAGATGCGCAGTATTTT. It encodes CASSIGAGGYSTDAQYF.

The CDR3 nucleotides read TGTGCCATCATGGGTGAACTAGCGGGGTACAATGAGCAGTTCTTC. Its translation: CAIMGELAGYNEQFF. The chain joins TRBV10-3 to TRBJ2-1, with TRBD2 matching 10 bases. Germline assignment: CDR1 ENHRY and CDR2 SYGVKD. Unmatched junction bases numbered 7, after V lost 7 bases and J lost 4 bases. The CDR3 has 15 residues.

In its sample, this clonotype was seen many times. The J gene is TRBJ1-2, the V gene TRBV20-1, with a possible D match to TRBD1 (5 bases). The CDR3 loop spans 16 amino acids. Germline loops: CDR1 DFQATT, CDR2 SNEGSKA (reference sequence). V was pared by 0 bases and J by 7 bases, with 21 bases between. CDR3 residues: CSARDRIRGAVSGYTF. The CDR3 bases are TGCAGTGCTAGAGATCGAATTCGGGGCGCCGTTTCTGGCTACACCTTC.

V gene TRBV29-1 combines with J gene TRBJ2-7, with TRBD1 identical over 9 bases. Germline CDR1 is SQVTM and CDR2 is ANQGSEA. The CDR3 is 14 residues long. Trimming took 3 bases from V and 1 from J; bases not matched to a gene: 4. The CDR3 DNA sequence: TGCAGCGTTGACTCGGGACAGGGTTCCTACGAGCAGTACTTC. It codes for CSVDSGQGSYEQYF.

The rearrangement links TRBV7-2 to TRBJ1-2; weak D call: TRBD1 (5 bases). This CDR3 spans 17 amino acids. Germline lookup yields CDR1 SGHTA and CDR2 FQGNSA. V lost 1 base and J 5 bases, leaving 20 bases between the germline ends. The CDR3 DNA sequence: TGTGCCAGCAGCTTAGTACGGGGCCGCCTAACTTTTTATGGCTACACCTTC. Amino acid sequence: CASSLVRGRLTFYGYTF.

The rearrangement joins TRBV28 to TRBJ2-1; D is uncertain. Trimming took off 7 bases at V and 7 bases at J, with 20 bases between the two ends. Germline V gives CDR1 MDHEN, CDR2 SYDVKM. The CDR3 spans 15 residues. This CDR3 reads CASTPGNYPKNEQFF. Here the CDR3 DNA reads TGTGCCAGCACCCCTGGGAACTACCCCAAAAATGAGCAGTTCTTC. Filled out from reference TRBV28 and TRBJ2-1, the complete variable domain reads DVKVTQSSRYLVKRTGEKVFLECVQDMDHENMFWYRQDPGLGLRLIYFSYDVKMKEKGDIPEGYSVSREKKERFSLILESASTNQTSMYLCASTPGNYPKNEQFFGPGTRLTVL.

V and J are TRBV20-1 and TRBJ2-3; a weak D match, TRBD2 (6 bases). Trimming stripped 1 base from V and 4 bases from J, with 15 bases between. Germline CDR1 is DFQATT and CDR2 is SNEGSKA (reference sequence). The CDR3 covers 15 residues. The CDR3 region has the DNA TGCAGTGCTAGAGGTCGACGGGAGAGCCCAGATACGCAGTATTTT. Translated, it gives CSARGRRESPDTQYF.

This CDR3 reads CSVLGGGERTEAFF. The DNA of the CDR3 is TGCAGCGTTCTAGGGGGGGGGGAGAGGACTGAAGCTTTCTTT. The chain uses TRBV29-1 and TRBJ1-1, with D tentatively TRBD1 (6 bases). The CDR3 spans 14 residues. V was clipped by 5 bases and J by 5 bases, with 18 bases between them. Germline loops: CDR1 SQVTM, CDR2 ANQGSEA.

The DNA of the CDR3 is TGTGCCAGCAGCTTAGTCGACAGGCCACCAGATACGCAGTATTTT. Translating gives CASSLVDRPPDTQYF. The chain recombines TRBV7-2 with TRBJ2-3; a possible D gene is TRBD1 (6 bases). Trimming removed 1 base from V and 4 bases from J, with 12 bases in between. Germline CDR1 is SGHTA and CDR2 is FQGNSA. The CDR3 extends over 15 amino acids.

V and J are TRBV27 and TRBJ2-2; the D gene is possibly TRBD2 (6 bases). This CDR3 comprises 13 residues. Trimming stripped 6 bases from V and 9 bases from J, with 14 bases between. CDR1 is MNHEY and CDR2 is SMNVEV in the germline V gene (reference sequence). CDR3: CASSWGEGRELFF. CDR3 bases: TGTGCCAGCAGCTGGGGGGAAGGAAGGGAGCTGTTTTTT.